The entry below gives a single T cell receptor (beta chain) sequence along with its context. This sample is part of a study of Ad26.COV2.S vaccination and SARS-CoV-2 variants. Treatment meaning: 15 to 20 received Ad26.COV2.S at low or high dose, single or two shots; several received placebo; per-sample allocation not given. Material that was analyzed had been drawn on day 63 after the first vaccine or placebo injection. The CDR3 is 13 residues long. Germline loops: CDR1 SGHDT, CDR2 YYEEEE. Trimming cost V 6 bases and J 3 bases, with 12 bases left between them. Repertoires were generated with immunoSEQ multiplex PCR, while TCRdb's copy carries only in-frame clones and drops some. The sample lists about 320,000 clones, approximately 80% seen once, with around 2% in the top ten.

The chain has TRBV5-6 and TRBJ1-2; D is unclear. Source: peripheral blood, taken in a trial of Ad26.COV2.S vaccine versus placebo. The receptor was isolated from a person aged 18-65 years who received the Ad26.COV2.S COVID-19 vaccine or a placebo. CDR3: CASTVAVDYGYTF. DNA for the CDR3: TGTGCCAGCACAGTCGCAGTGGACTATGGCTACACCTTC.